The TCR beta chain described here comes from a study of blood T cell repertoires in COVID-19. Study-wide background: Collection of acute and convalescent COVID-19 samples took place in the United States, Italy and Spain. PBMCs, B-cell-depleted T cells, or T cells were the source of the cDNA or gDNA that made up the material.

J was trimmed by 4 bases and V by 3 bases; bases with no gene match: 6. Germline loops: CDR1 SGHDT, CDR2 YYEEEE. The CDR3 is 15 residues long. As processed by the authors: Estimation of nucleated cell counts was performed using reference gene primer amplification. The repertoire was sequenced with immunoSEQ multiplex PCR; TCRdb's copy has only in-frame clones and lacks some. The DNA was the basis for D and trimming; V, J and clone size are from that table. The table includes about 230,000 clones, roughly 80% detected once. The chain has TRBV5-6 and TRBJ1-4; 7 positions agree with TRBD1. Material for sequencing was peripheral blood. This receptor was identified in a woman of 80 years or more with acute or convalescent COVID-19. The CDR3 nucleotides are TGTGCCAGCAGCTCTAGACAGGGACGTAATGAAAAACTGTTTTTT. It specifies CASSSRQGRNEKLFF. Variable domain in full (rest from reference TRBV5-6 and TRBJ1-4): DAGVTQSPTHLIKTRGQQVTLRCSPKSGHDTVSWYQQALGQGPQFIFQYYEEEERQRGNFPDRFSGHQFPNYSSELNVNALLLGDSALYLCASSSRQGRNEKLFFGSGTQLSVL.